Detailed here is one TCR beta chain. This specimen comes from a study of blood T cell repertoires in COVID-19. In the study overall: Acute and convalescent COVID-19 samples came from the United States, Italy and Spain. T cells, B-cell-depleted T cells, or PBMCs provided the cDNA or gDNA that served as material.

The V end lost 7 bases, the J end lost 4 bases, and 11 bases lay between the germline ends. CDR1 is SNHLY, CDR2 FYNNEI, per germline. This CDR3 comprises 13 residues. Per the authors' pipeline: Scientists estimated how many nucleated cells there were by amplifying reference gene primers. Profiled with immunoSEQ multiplex PCR; TCRdb holds only in-frame clones, not every one. V and J calls plus clone size are reproduced from that table; the DNA served to infer D and trimming. The data hold around 210,000 clones, with around four fifths observed a single time. Sequencing input: peripheral blood. This sequence originates from a man between 60 and 75 years old with COVID-19, enrolled during active disease. The chain couples TRBV2 to TRBJ1-3; unclear D gene. The CDR3 nucleotides read TGTGCCAGCATACCCCCGGGAGGAAACACCATATATTTT. It is translated as CASIPPGGNTIYF.